This T cell receptor (beta chain) stems from a study of T cell responses to AZD1222 COVID-19 vaccine. Findings and caveats of the study: It should be noted that donors were predominantly white British and more often female, and clonal diversity was possibly underestimated. Reports say nearly half of spike-specific TCRs go after unmutated variant regions. With two AZD1222 doses given, Spike-specific TCR breadth and depth both rose.

Worth noting for this clone: Its antigen is as yet unknown.

Libraries were prepared by immunoSEQ multiplex PCR; TCRdb keeps only in-frame clonotypes and omits some of them. The sample lists 150,000 or so clones; 80% to 90% were seen once. Second doses were pooled across both intervals (about 4 or about 12 weeks). CDR1 and CDR2 from the germline V gene are SGHTA and FQGTGA. The CDR3 runs 13 residues. The V and J ends lost 1 base and 4 bases respectively, with 7 bases between them. This sequence joins TRBV7-3 and TRBJ1-1, with D hard to call. The TCR comes from an adult who received the AZD1222 COVID-19 vaccine. Material: peripheral blood, obtained 28 days after the second AZD1222 dose. The CDR3 loop is CASSLNILTEAFF. CDR3 coding DNA: TGTGCCAGCAGCTTAAACATCCTCACTGAAGCTTTCTTT.